Presented here are 14 T cell receptor beta chains from one specimen sequenced in a study of OX40 agonist ivuxolimab in advanced cancers. The table came from immunoSEQ multiplex PCR; TCRdb's copy has only in-frame clones and leaves some out. The table shows over 35,000 clones, with about 70% occurring only once. This specimen was CD4+ or CD8+ T cells sorted from blood, taken in a trial of the OX40 agonist ivuxolimab. The receptors were sampled from an adult with an advanced solid tumor such as melanoma, head and neck, liver or kidney cancer.

J is TRBJ1-1 and V is TRBV11-2, with D perhaps TRBD1 (5 bases). The V gene lost 1 base and the J gene lost 5 bases, with 11 bases spanning the gap. The CDR3 is made up of 14 amino acids. Germline values: CDR1 SGHAT, CDR2 FQNNGV. CDR3: CASSLGGFGTEAFF. CDR3 bases: TGTGCCAGCAGCTTAGGGGGCTTTGGGACTGAAGCTTTCTTT.

This rearrangement joins TRBV9 to TRBJ2-3; possible D gene TRBD1, 6 bases. The V end lost 2 bases, the J end lost 3 bases, and 10 bases lay between the germline ends. This CDR3 is 14 amino acids long. Per the germline V gene, CDR1 is SGDLS and CDR2 is YYNGEE. The CDR3 DNA is TGTGCCAGCAGCGTGGCAGGGGAAACAGATACGCAGTATTTT. Protein: CASSVAGETDTQYF.

The chain links TRBV29-1 to TRBJ2-5, with D possibly matching TRBD1 (6 bases). The CDR3 loop spans 12 amino acids. CDR1 and CDR2 from the germline V gene are SQVTM and ANQGSEA. V was clipped by 4 bases and J by 5 bases, with 11 bases between them. The CDR3 here is CSVVQGMETQYF. CDR3 nucleotide sequence: TGCAGCGTTGTTCAGGGGATGGAGACCCAGTACTTC. The full variable domain, rest sourced from reference TRBV29-1 and TRBJ2-5, is SAVISQKPSRDICQRGTSLTIQCQVDSQVTMMFWYRQQPGQSLTLIATANQGSEATYESGFVIDKFPISRPNLTFSTLTVSNMSPEDSSIYLCSVVQGMETQYFGPGTRLLVL.

The V gene is TRBV5-5, the J gene TRBJ1-5; D perhaps matches TRBD1 (6 bases). Trimming removed 4 bases at V and 6 bases at J, with 8 bases between. Germline CDR1 and CDR2: SGHKS and YYEKEE (reference sequence). The CDR3 runs to 12 residues. CDR3 protein: CASSTQGQPQHF. For the CDR3, the DNA is TGTGCCAGCAGCACACAGGGTCAGCCCCAGCATTTT.

J is TRBJ1-2 and V is TRBV19; 8 nucleotides line up with TRBD1. V trimming: 0 bases; J trimming: 4 bases; junction bases outside the gene matches: 10. This CDR3 is 17 amino acids long. Germline V gene sequence: CDR1 LNHDA, CDR2 SQIVND (reference sequence). CDR3 in amino acids: CASSIDRWTGRSYGYTF. The CDR3 DNA sequence: TGTGCCAGTAGTATAGACCGTTGGACAGGGCGTAGCTATGGCTACACCTTC.

The chain recombines TRBV7-2 with TRBJ2-3; TRBD2 matches 9 bases. Germline V gene data show CDR1 as SGHTA and CDR2 as FQGNSA. J lost 9 bases, V lost 1 base, and 5 bases had no gene match. This CDR3 has 14 residues. The CDR3 sequence is CASSLGGGAQTQYF. Here the CDR3 DNA reads TGTGCCAGCAGCTTAGGCGGGGGGGCCCAGACGCAGTATTTT.

The rearrangement joins TRBV5-1 to TRBJ1-3; possible D gene TRBD1, 5 bases. This CDR3 comprises 13 residues. The germline V and J ends were trimmed by 1 base and 9 bases, with 11 bases remaining between them. CDR1 and CDR2 (germline): SGHRS, YFSETQ. Here the CDR3 DNA reads TGCGCCAGCAGCTTGACAGGTCAAGGCACCATATATTTT. It translates to CASSLTGQGTIYF.

The V and J genes are TRBV1 and TRBJ2-7; the D call of TRBD2 is as the table states it, not checked on the DNA. TRBV1 represents a pseudogene. This CDR3 comprises 14 residues. CDR3 DNA sequence: TGCACCAGCAGCCAAGCGGGACTATCCTACGAGCAGTACGTC. This sequence encodes CTSSQAGLSYEQYV.

The chain links TRBV7-3 to TRBJ2-2; 8 bases agree with TRBD2. Germline lookup yields CDR1 SGHTA and CDR2 FQGTGA. V was pared by 1 base and J by 3 bases, with 10 bases of the junction left unmatched. This CDR3 has 18 amino acids. The CDR3, as DNA: TGTGCCAGCAGCTTAAGGCCACGTAGCGGGGCCCACACCGGGGAGCTGTTTTTT. This sequence encodes CASSLRPRSGAHTGELFF.

The J gene is TRBJ1-4, the V gene TRBV7-9, with TRBD1 matching 7 bases. Germline V gene lookup returns CDR1 SEHNR and CDR2 FQNEAQ (reference sequence). The CDR3 totals 15 residues. Trimming took 5 bases from V and 3 from J; bases not matched to a gene: 6. CDR3 region: CASSKDRAPNEKLFF. DNA for the CDR3: TGTGCCAGCAGCAAAGACAGGGCTCCTAATGAAAAACTGTTTTTT.

This clone was detected only a few times. In DNA form, the CDR3 reads TGCGCCAGCAGCTTTTCGGACGATAGGCCAACCGGGGAGCTGTTTTTT. It yields the protein CASSFSDDRPTGELFF. The rearrangement joins TRBV5-1 to TRBJ2-2; D is unclear. Germline V CDR1 and CDR2: SGHRS, YFSETQ. The CDR3 is made up of 16 amino acids. V lost 2 bases to trimming and J lost 5 bases, with 16 bases between them.

The chain is built from TRBV5-1 and TRBJ2-5, with a tentative D call TRBD1 (6 bases). V lost 6 bases and J 2 bases, leaving 14 bases between the germline ends. This CDR3 spans 14 amino acids. The germline V gene has CDR1 SGHRS and CDR2 YFSETQ. This CDR3 is CASKPQGSQETQYF. The CDR3 DNA reads as TGCGCCAGCAAACCCCAGGGGTCGCAAGAGACCCAGTACTTC.

This clone came up once. V gene TRBV6-5 combines with J gene TRBJ1-5; D perhaps matches TRBD1 (5 bases). CDR1 is MNHEY, CDR2 SVGAGI, per germline. The CDR3 is made up of 14 amino acids. The ends were cut back, 5 bases at V and 3 bases at J, with 11 bases in the middle. CDR3 bases: TGTGCCAGCAGTCGATGGGGCGCCAATCAGCCCCAGCATTTT. It specifies CASSRWGANQPQHF.

DNA for the CDR3: TGTGCCAGCAGCCGCGACAGGGTGGGAAACATTCAGTACTTC. Its protein is CASSRDRVGNIQYF. The chain couples TRBV6-5 to TRBJ2-4; 7 nucleotides match TRBD1. CDR3 length: 14 amino acids. V shed 6 bases and J 6 bases; nucleotides not matched to a gene: 8. Per the germline V gene, CDR1 is MNHEY and CDR2 is SVGAGI.